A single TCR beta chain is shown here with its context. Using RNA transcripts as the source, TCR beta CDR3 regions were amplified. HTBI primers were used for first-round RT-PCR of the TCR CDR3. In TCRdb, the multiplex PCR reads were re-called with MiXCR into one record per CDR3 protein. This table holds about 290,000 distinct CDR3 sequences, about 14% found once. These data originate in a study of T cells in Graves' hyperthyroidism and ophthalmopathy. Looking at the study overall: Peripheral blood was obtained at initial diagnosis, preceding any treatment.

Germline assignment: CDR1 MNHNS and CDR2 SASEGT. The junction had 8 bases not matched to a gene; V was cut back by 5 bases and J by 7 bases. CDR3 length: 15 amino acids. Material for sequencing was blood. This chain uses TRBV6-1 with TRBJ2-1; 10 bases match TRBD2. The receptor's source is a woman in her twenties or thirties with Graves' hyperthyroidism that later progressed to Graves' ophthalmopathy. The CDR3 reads CASSLAGDWVNEQFF. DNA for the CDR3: TGTGCCAGCAGTCTAGCGGGAGATTGGGTAAATGAGCAGTTCTTC.